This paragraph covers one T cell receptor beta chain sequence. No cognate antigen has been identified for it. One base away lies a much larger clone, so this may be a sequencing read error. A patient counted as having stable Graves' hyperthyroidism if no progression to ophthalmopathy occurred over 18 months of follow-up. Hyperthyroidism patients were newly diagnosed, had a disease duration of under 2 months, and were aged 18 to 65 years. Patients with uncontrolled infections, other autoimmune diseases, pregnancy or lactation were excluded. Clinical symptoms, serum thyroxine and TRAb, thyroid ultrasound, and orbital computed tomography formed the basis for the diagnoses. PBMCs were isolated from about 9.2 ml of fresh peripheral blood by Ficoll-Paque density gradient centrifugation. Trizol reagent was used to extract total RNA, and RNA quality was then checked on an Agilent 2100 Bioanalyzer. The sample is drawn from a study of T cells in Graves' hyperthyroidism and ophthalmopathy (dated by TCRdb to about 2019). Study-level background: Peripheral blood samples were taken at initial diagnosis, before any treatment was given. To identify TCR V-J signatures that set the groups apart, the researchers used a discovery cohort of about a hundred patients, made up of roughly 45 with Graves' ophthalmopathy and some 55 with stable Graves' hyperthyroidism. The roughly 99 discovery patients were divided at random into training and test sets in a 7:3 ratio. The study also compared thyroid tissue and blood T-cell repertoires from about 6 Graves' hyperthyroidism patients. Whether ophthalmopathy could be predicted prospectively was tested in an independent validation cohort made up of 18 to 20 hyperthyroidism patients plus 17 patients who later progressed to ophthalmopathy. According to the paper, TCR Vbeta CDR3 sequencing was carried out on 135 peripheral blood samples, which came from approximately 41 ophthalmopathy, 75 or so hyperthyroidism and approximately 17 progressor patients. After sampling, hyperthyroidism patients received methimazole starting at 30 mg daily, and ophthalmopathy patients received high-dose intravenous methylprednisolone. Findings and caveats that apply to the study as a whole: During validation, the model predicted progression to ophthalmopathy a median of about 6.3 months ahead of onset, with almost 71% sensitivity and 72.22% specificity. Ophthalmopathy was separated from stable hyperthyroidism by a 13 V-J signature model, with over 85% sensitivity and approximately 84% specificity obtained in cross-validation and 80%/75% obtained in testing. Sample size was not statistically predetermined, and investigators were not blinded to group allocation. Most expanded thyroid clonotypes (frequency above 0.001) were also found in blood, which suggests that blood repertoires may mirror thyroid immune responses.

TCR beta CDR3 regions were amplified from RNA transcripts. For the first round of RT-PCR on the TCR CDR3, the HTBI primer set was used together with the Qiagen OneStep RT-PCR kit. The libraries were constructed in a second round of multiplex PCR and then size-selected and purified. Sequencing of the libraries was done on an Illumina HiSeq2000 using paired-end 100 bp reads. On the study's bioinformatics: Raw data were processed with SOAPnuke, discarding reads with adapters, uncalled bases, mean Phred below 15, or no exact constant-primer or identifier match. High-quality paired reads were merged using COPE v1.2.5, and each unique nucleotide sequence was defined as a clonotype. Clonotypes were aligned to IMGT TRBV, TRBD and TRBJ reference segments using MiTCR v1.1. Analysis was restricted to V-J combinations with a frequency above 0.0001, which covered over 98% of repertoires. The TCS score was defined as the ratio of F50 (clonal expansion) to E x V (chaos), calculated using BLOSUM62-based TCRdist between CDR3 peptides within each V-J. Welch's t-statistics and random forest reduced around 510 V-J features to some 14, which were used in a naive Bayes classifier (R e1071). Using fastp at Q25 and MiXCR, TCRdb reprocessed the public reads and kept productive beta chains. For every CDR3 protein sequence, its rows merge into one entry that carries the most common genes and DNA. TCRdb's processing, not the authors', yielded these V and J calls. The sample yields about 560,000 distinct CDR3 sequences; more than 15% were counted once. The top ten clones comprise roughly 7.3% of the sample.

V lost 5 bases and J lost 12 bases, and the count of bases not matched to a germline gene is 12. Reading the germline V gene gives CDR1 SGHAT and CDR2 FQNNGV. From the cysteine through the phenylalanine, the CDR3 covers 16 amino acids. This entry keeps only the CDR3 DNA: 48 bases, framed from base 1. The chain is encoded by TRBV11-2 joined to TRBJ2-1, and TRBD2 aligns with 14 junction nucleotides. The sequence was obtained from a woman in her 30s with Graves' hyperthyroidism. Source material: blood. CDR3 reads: CASSLMTGLAGVRQFF. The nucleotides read TGTGCCAGCAGCCTCATGACGGGACTAGCGGGAGTCAGGCAGTTCTTC.